The 27 T cell receptor beta chains given below trace back to one sample, sequenced in a study of CD8+ T cells in alopecia areata. RNA was extracted and reverse transcribed into cDNA as the sequencing template. Sequenced by immunoSEQ multiplex PCR; TCRdb stores in-frame clones only, minus some. The sample yields roughly 220,000 clones, approximately 72% seen once. Treatment defined: oral pan-JAK inhibitor, 5-10 mg twice daily. The starting material was CD4+ T cells sorted from blood, obtained at week 44, from a patient treated with tofacitinib. These receptor sequences come from a human donor with alopecia areata.

The CDR3 sequence is CAWSVPGGYTF. In DNA, the CDR3 is TGTGCCTGGAGCGTTCCGGGCGGCTACACCTTC. J is TRBJ1-2 and V is TRBV30; D gene ambiguous. In germline, CDR1 is GTSNPN, CDR2 SVGIG (reference sequence). V was trimmed by 3 bases and J by 8 bases, leaving 10 bases between them. The CDR3 sequence is 11 residues long. The whole variable domain, remainder taken from reference TRBV30 and TRBJ1-2, is SQTIHQWPATLVQPVGSPLSLECTVEGTSNPNLYWYRQAAGRGLQLLFYSVGIGQISSEVPQNLSASRPQDRQFILSSKKLLLSDSGFYLCAWSVPGGYTFGSGTRLTVV.

This chain joins TRBV11-2 and TRBJ2-7, with TRBD1 as a possible D gene (5 bases). CDR1 and CDR2 (germline): SGHAT, FQNNGV. Trimming pared 4 bases from V and 3 bases from J, leaving 13 bases between. The CDR3 is 14 amino acids. Here the CDR3 reads CASSSDGTGYEQYF. CDR3 sequence (DNA): TGTGCCAGCAGCTCCGACGGAACAGGCTACGAGCAGTACTTC.

The rearrangement joins TRBV30 to TRBJ1-2; D is unclear. Germline V gene sequence: CDR1 GTSNPN, CDR2 SVGIG (reference sequence). This CDR3 comprises 12 residues. V lost 2 bases to trimming and J lost 6 bases, with 10 bases between them. This chain's CDR3 is CAWSPGSNGYTF. CDR3 bases: TGTGCCTGGAGTCCTGGGTCGAATGGCTACACCTTC.

The V and J genes are TRBV27 and TRBJ1-1; D ambiguous. The CDR3 has 14 amino acids. The germline gives CDR1 MNHEY, CDR2 SMNVEV (reference sequence). The V end was cut by 6 bases, the J end by 2 bases, with 13 bases between. The CDR3 DNA is TGTGCCAGCAGGAGCCAAACCTTAAACACTGAAGCTTTCTTT. Protein: CASRSQTLNTEAFF.

In its sample, this clone was seen a few times. CDR3 in DNA: TGTGCCAGCAGTTTGGGGCAGCACTATGGCTACACCTTC. Protein: CASSLGQHYGYTF. V usage is TRBV28 and J usage is TRBJ1-2, with D perhaps TRBD1 (5 bases). The V and J ends lost 3 bases and 3 bases respectively, with 8 bases between them. The CDR3 totals 13 residues. Germline lookup yields CDR1 MDHEN and CDR2 SYDVKM.

This clone was counted many times. V gene TRBV6-6 combines with J gene TRBJ2-5; 9 positions match TRBD1. Trimming took 2 bases from V and 5 from J; bases not matched to a gene: 3. Germline V gene sequence: CDR1 MNHNY, CDR2 SVGAGI (reference sequence). The CDR3 is made up of 14 amino acids. This CDR3 is CASSYPTGGETQYF. CDR3 bases: TGTGCCAGCAGTTACCCGACAGGGGGTGAGACCCAGTACTTC.

V usage is TRBV14 and J usage is TRBJ2-7; 7 bases are a match to TRBD1. CDR1 SGHDN and CDR2 FVKESK come from the germline V gene. The J segment lost 8 bases and the V segment lost 0 bases, leaving 7 bases of the junction unmatched. The CDR3 consists of 14 residues. In nucleotides, the CDR3 is TGTGCCAGCAGCCAAGATAGGGGGCTGACCAAGCAGTACTTC. Protein product: CASSQDRGLTKQYF.

The rearrangement joins TRBV12-5 to TRBJ2-1; D unresolved. This CDR3 comprises 12 residues. Trimming cost V 4 bases and J 9 bases, with 10 bases left between them. The V gene's germline CDR1 is LGHNT and CDR2 FRNRAP. This chain's CDR3 is CASGSPPGEQFF. CDR3 DNA: TGTGCTAGTGGTTCTCCGCCGGGTGAGCAGTTCTTC. Drawing the rest from reference TRBV12-5 and TRBJ2-1, the complete variable domain is DARVTQTPRHKVTEMGQEVTMRCQPILGHNTVFWYRQTMMQGLELLAYFRNRAPLDDSGMPKDRFSAEMPDATLATLKIQPSEPRDSAVYFCASGSPPGEQFFGPGTRLTVL.

In regard to this clone: Other DNA sequences in the same sample also yield this CDR3. This chain joins TRBV29-1 and TRBJ2-5, with D possibly being TRBD1 (7 bases). This CDR3 spans 12 amino acids. Germline loops: CDR1 SQVTM, CDR2 ANQGSEA. Trimming took 6 bases from V and 2 from J, leaving 10 bases between them. As DNA, the CDR3 is TGCAGCGTGGGGGGACAGCAAGAGACCCAGTACTTC. Its translation: CSVGGQQETQYF.

The gene calls are TRBV29-1 and TRBJ2-3, with D unresolved. The CDR3 totals 11 residues. The germline V and J ends were trimmed by 4 bases and 4 bases, with 6 bases remaining between them. The germline V gene encodes CDR1 SQVTM and CDR2 ANQGSEA. The CDR3 spells CSVGVADTQYF. The CDR3 nucleotides read TGCAGCGTTGGTGTGGCAGATACGCAGTATTTT.

The rearrangement joins TRBV2 to TRBJ2-1; 7 bases agree with TRBD1. The J segment lost 2 bases and the V segment lost 2 bases, leaving 3 bases of the junction unmatched. The CDR3 contains 15 residues. Germline V gene lookup returns CDR1 SNHLY and CDR2 FYNNEI. CDR3: CASSERGQTYNEQFF. The CDR3 coding sequence is TGTGCCAGCAGTGAACGGGGACAGACCTACAATGAGCAGTTCTTC.

The genes are TRBV19 and TRBJ2-5, with 7 bases identical to TRBD2. V gave up 5 bases and J gave up 5 bases; unmatched junction bases: 2. CDR1 and CDR2 from the germline V gene are LNHDA and SQIVND (reference sequence). The CDR3 consists of 12 residues. The CDR3 DNA is TGTGCCAGTAGTTCGCGGGGGGAGACCCAGTACTTC. This gives the protein CASSSRGETQYF.

Details on this clone: Other nucleotide sequences from this sample produce the same CDR3. V gene TRBV28 combines with J gene TRBJ1-5; D call uncertain. V gave up 1 base and J gave up 7 bases, with 5 bases separating them. From germline, CDR1 is MDHEN and CDR2 SYDVKM. This CDR3 is 12 amino acids long. Here the CDR3 reads CASSLLRQPQHF. CDR3 DNA sequence: TGTGCCAGCAGTTTATTGCGGCAGCCCCAGCATTTT.

This chain uses TRBV30 with TRBJ1-5; D might be TRBD1 (5 bases). V lost 2 bases, J lost 5 bases, and 10 bases lay in between. The germline CDR1 and CDR2 sequences are GTSNPN and SVGIG (reference sequence). The CDR3 is 13 amino acids. The CDR3 reads CAWSKTGDQPQHF. The CDR3 region has the DNA TGTGCCTGGAGTAAAACAGGAGATCAGCCCCAGCATTTT.

This clone was observed a few times. The V call is TRBV9, the J call TRBJ1-1; D is possibly TRBD1 (5 bases). The germline CDR1 and CDR2 sequences are SGDLS and YYNGEE. V lost 4 bases and J 4 bases, leaving 17 bases between the germline ends. The CDR3 totals 15 residues. The CDR3 DNA is TGTGCCAGCAGCCCAGGGACCCCAAAGACCACTGAAGCTTTCTTT. Translation: CASSPGTPKTTEAFF.

V is TRBV28 and J is TRBJ1-5; D gene unclear. V was shortened by 2 bases and J by 0 bases, with 20 bases between the two germline ends. The CDR3 is 19 amino acids. CDR1 and CDR2 from the germline V gene are MDHEN and SYDVKM. This CDR3 is CASSLAGITTVNSNQPQHF. The CDR3 DNA follows: TGTGCCAGCAGTTTAGCGGGGATAACAACCGTTAATAGCAATCAGCCCCAGCATTTT.

The V call is TRBV5-1, the J call TRBJ1-1; 8 bases line up with TRBD1. V gave up 2 bases and J gave up 0 bases; unmatched junction bases: 6. The germline CDR1 and CDR2 sequences are SGHRS and YFSETQ. This CDR3 contains 16 residues. The CDR3 coding sequence is TGCGCCAGCAGCTTCGACAGGGGCGGCCTGAACACTGAAGCTTTCTTT. It yields the protein CASSFDRGGLNTEAFF.

This chain links TRBV7-2 with TRBJ2-3, with D hard to call. This CDR3 has 12 residues. Germline CDR1 is SGHTA and CDR2 is FQGNSA. The V and J ends lost 3 bases and 5 bases respectively, with 6 bases between them. DNA of the CDR3: TGTGCCAGCAGCTTGGGTGTAGATACGCAGTATTTT. It specifies CASSLGVDTQYF.

The gene calls are TRBV30 and TRBJ2-3, with D hard to call. V was shortened by 2 bases and J by 11 bases, with 11 bases between the two germline ends. The CDR3 contains 11 residues. Per the germline V gene, CDR1 is GTSNPN and CDR2 is SVGIG (reference sequence). The CDR3 region has the DNA TGTGCCTGGAGTATAGGGTCGAAGCAGTATTTT. This codes for CAWSIGSKQYF.

The chain is built from TRBV5-1 and TRBJ1-2, with D unresolved. The CDR3 is 14 amino acids. Germline CDR1 and CDR2: SGHRS and YFSETQ. The V end lost 1 base, the J end lost 4 bases, and 11 bases lay between the germline ends. The CDR3 loop is CASSLQEFGYGYTF. CDR3 nucleotides: TGCGCCAGCAGCTTGCAGGAGTTTGGCTATGGCTACACCTTC.

The J gene is TRBJ1-2, the V gene TRBV29-1; D gene ambiguous. In germline, CDR1 is SQVTM, CDR2 ANQGSEA. V lost 3 bases and J 6 bases, leaving 5 bases between the germline ends. The CDR3 is 10 residues long. The CDR3 bases are TGCAGCGTTGACTTTGATGGCTACACCTTC. It specifies CSVDFDGYTF.

J is TRBJ2-5 and V is TRBV18; D unclear. The CDR3 consists of 15 residues. With 0 bases removed from V and 3 bases from J, the gap between germline ends came to 11 bases. CDR1 KGHSH and CDR2 LQKENI come from the germline V gene. The DNA for the CDR3 is TGTGCCAGCTCACCACCGGGTAGGTCTGAAGAGACCCAGTACTTC. It is translated as CASSPPGRSEETQYF.

V gene TRBV14 combines with J gene TRBJ2-7, with D maybe TRBD1 (5 bases). The CDR3 runs 13 residues. Trimming left V 2 bases short and J 2 bases short, with 7 bases between. The germline gives CDR1 SGHDN, CDR2 FVKESK. CDR3 in DNA: TGTGCCAGCAGCCAAATAGGGGCCTACGAGCAGTACTTC. Protein product: CASSQIGAYEQYF.

This sequence joins TRBV4-3 and TRBJ1-1; D possibly corresponds to TRBD1 (5 bases). The CDR3 spans 15 residues. Germline CDR1 LGHNA, CDR2 YSLEER. Deletions cut 0 bases from V and 2 bases from J, with 10 bases between. The CDR3 reads CASSQESRANTEAFF. The CDR3 DNA reads TGCGCCAGCAGCCAAGAGTCCAGGGCCAACACTGAAGCTTTCTTT.

The rearrangement joins TRBV7-2 to TRBJ1-1; D possibly corresponds to TRBD1 (5 bases). CDR1 is SGHTA, CDR2 FQGNSA, per germline. Trimming removed 3 bases from V and 4 bases from J, with 12 bases in between. The CDR3 loop spans 14 amino acids. CDR3 sequence reads: CASSFSGGGTEAFF. The DNA for the CDR3 is TGTGCCAGCAGCTTTTCGGGGGGAGGCACTGAAGCTTTCTTT. The whole variable domain, filled in from reference TRBV7-2 and TRBJ1-1, reads GAGVSQSPSNKVTEKGKDVELRCDPISGHTALYWYRQSLGQGLEFLIYFQGNSAPDKSGLPSDRFSAERTGGSVSTLTIQRTQQEDSAVYLCASSFSGGGTEAFFGQGTRLTVV.

The rearrangement links TRBV20-1 to TRBJ2-1, with 8 bases lining up with TRBD1. The CDR3 covers 11 residues. Trimming took 3 bases from V and 8 from J; bases not matched to a gene: 0. Germline CDR1 is DFQATT and CDR2 is SNEGSKA (reference sequence). CDR3 sequence: CSARTGDEQFF. For the CDR3, the DNA is TGCAGTGCTAGGACAGGGGATGAGCAGTTCTTC.

The gene calls are TRBV29-1 and TRBJ2-3; D is tentatively TRBD1 or TRBD2 (6 bases each). The ends were cut back, 6 bases at V and 3 bases at J, with 13 bases in the middle. Germline V gene lookup returns CDR1 SQVTM and CDR2 ANQGSEA. CDR3 length: 13 amino acids. The CDR3 coding sequence is TGCAGCGTCTCGGGGGACAATACAGATACGCAGTATTTT. Protein sequence: CSVSGDNTDTQYF.